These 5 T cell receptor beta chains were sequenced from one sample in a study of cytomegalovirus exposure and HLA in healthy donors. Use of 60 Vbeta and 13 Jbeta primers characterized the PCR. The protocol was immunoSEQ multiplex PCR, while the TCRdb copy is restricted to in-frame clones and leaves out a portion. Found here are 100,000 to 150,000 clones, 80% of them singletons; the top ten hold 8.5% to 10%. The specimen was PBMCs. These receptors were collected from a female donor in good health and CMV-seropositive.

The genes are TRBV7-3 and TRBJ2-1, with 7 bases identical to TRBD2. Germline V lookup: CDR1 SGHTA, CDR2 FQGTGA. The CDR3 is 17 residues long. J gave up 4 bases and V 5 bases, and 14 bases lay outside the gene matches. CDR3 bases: TGTGCCAGCAGCCCATCCGGTGTACTAGCGCCATACAATGAGCAGTTCTTC. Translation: CASSPSGVLAPYNEQFF.

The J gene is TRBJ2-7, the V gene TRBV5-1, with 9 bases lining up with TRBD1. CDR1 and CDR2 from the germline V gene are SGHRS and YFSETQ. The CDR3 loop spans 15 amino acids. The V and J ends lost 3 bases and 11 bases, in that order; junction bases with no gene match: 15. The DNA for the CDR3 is TGCGCCAGCAGCTCTGGGGACAGGGCTACGAGAATGGAGTACTTC. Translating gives CASSSGDRATRMEYF. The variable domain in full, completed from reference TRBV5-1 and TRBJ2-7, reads KAGVTQTPRYLIKTRGQQVTLSCSPISGHRSVSWYQQTPGQGLQFLFEYFSETQRNKGNFPGRFSGRQFSNSRSEMNVSTLELGDSALYLCASSSGDRATRMEYFGPGTRLTVT.

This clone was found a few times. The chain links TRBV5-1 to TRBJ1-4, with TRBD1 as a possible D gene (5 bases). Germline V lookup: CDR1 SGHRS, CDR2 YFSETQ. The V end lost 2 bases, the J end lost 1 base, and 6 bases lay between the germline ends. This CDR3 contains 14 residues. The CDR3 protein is CASSLGVTNEKLFF. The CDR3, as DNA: TGCGCCAGCAGCTTAGGGGTAACTAATGAAAAACTGTTTTTT.

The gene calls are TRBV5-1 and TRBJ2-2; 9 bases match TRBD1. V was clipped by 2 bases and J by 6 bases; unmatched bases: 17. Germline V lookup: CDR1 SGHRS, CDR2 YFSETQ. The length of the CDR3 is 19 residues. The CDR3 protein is CASSFRDREGGLGSGELFF. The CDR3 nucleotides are TGCGCCAGCAGCTTCCGGGACAGGGAAGGGGGCCTAGGTTCCGGGGAGCTGTTTTTT.

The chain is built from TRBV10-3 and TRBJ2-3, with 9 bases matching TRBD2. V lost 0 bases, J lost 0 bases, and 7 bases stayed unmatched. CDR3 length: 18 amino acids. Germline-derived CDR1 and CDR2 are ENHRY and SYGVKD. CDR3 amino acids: CAISESNLAGPSTDTQYF. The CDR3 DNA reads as TGTGCCATCAGTGAGTCGAACCTAGCGGGACCTAGCACAGATACGCAGTATTTT.